These 9 T cell receptor beta chains were sequenced from one sample in a study of Tregs in tolerant kidney transplant recipients. Mixed chimerism was transient after nonmyeloablative marrow transplants from related graft donors. Clones were sequenced by immunoSEQ multiplex PCR, and TCRdb holds only the in-frame ones, with some missing. This repertoire comprises roughly 23,000 clones; its ten largest clones make up 4.1%. The sample in question was CD4+ T cells from blood (PBMCs), obtained 6 months after the transplant. The receptors come from a human patient who received a combined kidney and bone marrow transplant. Some T cells may be provided by the graft donor.

Comment on this clone: The CDR3 is cut off 3 residues early in the read; its end comes from the germline J gene. The rearrangement links TRBV7-9 to TRBJ2-1; unclear D gene. Trimming removed 1 base from V and 8 bases from J, with 15 bases in between. Germline loops: CDR1 SEHNR, CDR2 FQNEAQ (reference sequence). The CDR3 consists of 15 residues. CDR3 bases read: TGTGCCAGCAGCTTAGAGGGTATAGGCGCATATGAG. This sequence encodes CASSLEGIGAYE. The full CDR3 protein reads CASSLEGIGAYEQFF.

Remarks on this clone: The CDR3 is cut off 3 residues early in the read; its end comes from the germline J gene. The chain employs TRBV19 and TRBJ1-2; 7 bases are shared with TRBD1. The junction had 3 bases not matched to a gene; V was cut back by 1 base and J by 1 base. Germline CDR1 is LNHDA and CDR2 is SQIVND (reference sequence). The CDR3 has 15 amino acids. The CDR3 reads CASSIGGQINYGYTF. The CDR3 bases that were read are TGTGCCAGTAGTATAGGGGGACAGATTAACTATGGC. The full variable domain, with the rest looked up from reference TRBV19 and TRBJ1-2, is DGGITQSPKYLFRKEGQNVTLSCEQNLNHDAMYWYRQDPGQGLRLIYYSQIVNDFQKGDIAEGYSVSREKKESFPLTVTSAQKNPTAFYLCASSIGGQINYGYTFGSGTRLTVV.

The CDR3 spells CASSYRGTGAGELFF. The sequenced part of the CDR3 DNA is TGTGCCAGCAGTTACCGAGGGACAGGGGCCGGGGAG. The rearrangement joins TRBV6-2 or TRBV6-3 to TRBJ2-2; 10 nucleotides align to TRBD1. The sequenced fragment ends 3 residues before the CDR3 boundary, so the rest is inferred from the germline J gene. Per the germline V gene, CDR1 is MNHEY and CDR2 is SVGEGT. The CDR3 spans 15 residues. The V segment lost 2 bases and the J segment 6 bases; nucleotides outside the gene matches: 3.

Remarks on this clone: Read coverage stops 3 residues before the CDR3 terminus; the germline J gene supplies the remainder. The chain recombines TRBV18 with TRBJ1-4; 9 bases are shared with TRBD1. Germline lookup yields CDR1 KGHSH and CDR2 LQKENI. The CDR3 consists of 14 residues. The trim removed 3 bases at V and 7 bases at J, leaving 3 bases unmatched. CDR3 residues: CASSPDRGGEKLFF. The part of the CDR3 DNA that was read is TGTGCCAGCTCACCCGACAGGGGGGGTGAAAAA.

This chain's CDR3 is CASSDGGLRTDTQYF. Partial CDR3 DNA: TGTGCCAGCAGTGACGGAGGACTTCGCACAGATACG. The V call is TRBV6-1, the J call TRBJ2-3, with D possibly matching TRBD2 (5 bases). The read ends 3 residues early relative to the CDR3; the germline J gene fills the gap. Germline V CDR1 and CDR2: MNHNS, SASEGT. V dropped 3 bases and J dropped 1 base, with 11 bases sitting between them. CDR3 length equals 15 residues.

Turning to this clone: Sequencing ends 3 residues short of the CDR3 end; the germline J gene provides the rest. The chain links TRBV28 to TRBJ1-2, with 12 positions matching TRBD1. Germline V CDR1 and CDR2: MDHEN, SYDVKM. J was trimmed by 4 bases and V by 3 bases; bases with no gene match: 6. This CDR3 has 16 amino acids. The CDR3 DNA, read in part, is TGTGCCAGCAGTTTTCGGGACAGGGGGCGCATCTATGGC. Its translation is CASSFRDRGRIYG. In full, the CDR3 reads CASSFRDRGRIYGYTF.

On this clone itself: The CDR3 extends 3 residues past the end of the read, so its final part is completed from the germline J gene. This chain links TRBV5-1 with TRBJ2-2; D unclear. Germline CDR1 SGHRS, CDR2 YFSETQ. The CDR3 extends over 15 amino acids. Trimming pared 1 base from V and 0 bases from J, leaving 7 bases between. The CDR3 protein is CASSLFVANTGELFF. CDR3 bases read: TGCGCCAGCAGCTTGTTCGTCGCGAACACCGGGGAG.

A note on this clone: The CDR3 end is not reached by the read, which stops 3 residues before it; the germline J gene fills it in. V gene TRBV20-1 combines with J gene TRBJ2-5, with 8 bases matching TRBD1. Per germline, CDR1 DFQATT and CDR2 SNEGSKA (reference sequence). The CDR3 runs to 12 residues. The J segment lost 2 bases and the V segment lost 5 bases, leaving 1 base of the junction unmatched. This chain's CDR3 is CSAGQGQETQYF. CDR3 DNA (partial): TGCAGTGCTGGACAGGGTCAAGAGACC.

Regarding this clone: The read comes to an end 3 residues before the CDR3 does, leaving the germline J gene to fill in the end. This rearrangement joins TRBV19 to TRBJ1-1, with D possibly TRBD1 on 6 matching bases. CDR3 length equals 19 residues. The germline gives CDR1 LNHDA, CDR2 SQIVND (reference sequence). With 3 bases removed from V and 1 base from J, the gap between germline ends came to 24 bases. CDR3 residues: CASSISPGQGRQRNTEAFF. CDR3 bases read: TGTGCCAGTAGTATTTCACCGGGACAAGGAAGACAGAGGAACACTGAA.